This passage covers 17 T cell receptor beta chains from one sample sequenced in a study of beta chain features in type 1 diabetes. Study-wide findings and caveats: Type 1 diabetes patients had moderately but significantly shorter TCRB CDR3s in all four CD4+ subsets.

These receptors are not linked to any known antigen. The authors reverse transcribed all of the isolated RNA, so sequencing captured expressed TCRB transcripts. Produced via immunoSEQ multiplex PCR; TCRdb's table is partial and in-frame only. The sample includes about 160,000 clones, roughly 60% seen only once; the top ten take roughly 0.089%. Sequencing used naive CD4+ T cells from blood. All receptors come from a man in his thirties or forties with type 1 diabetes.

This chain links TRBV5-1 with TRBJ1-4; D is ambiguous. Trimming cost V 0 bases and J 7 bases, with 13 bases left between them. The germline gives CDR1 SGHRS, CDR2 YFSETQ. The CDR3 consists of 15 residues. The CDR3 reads CASSLDGFDGEKLFF. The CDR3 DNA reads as TGCGCCAGCAGCTTGGACGGGTTCGATGGTGAAAAACTGTTTTTT.

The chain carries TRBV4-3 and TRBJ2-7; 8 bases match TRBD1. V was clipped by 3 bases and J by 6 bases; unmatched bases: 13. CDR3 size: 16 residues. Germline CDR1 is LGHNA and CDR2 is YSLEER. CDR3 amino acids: CASSQDNRGAFTEQYF. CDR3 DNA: TGCGCCAGCAGCCAGGACAACAGGGGGGCGTTTACCGAGCAGTACTTC.

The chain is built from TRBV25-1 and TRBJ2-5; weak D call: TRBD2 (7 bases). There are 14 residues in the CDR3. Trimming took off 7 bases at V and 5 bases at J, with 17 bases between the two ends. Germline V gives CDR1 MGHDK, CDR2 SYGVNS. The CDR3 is CASMSAGAKETQYF. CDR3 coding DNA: TGTGCCAGCATGTCGGCGGGGGCTAAGGAGACCCAGTACTTC.

Here the CDR3 reads CASSVLEVNSPLHF. For the CDR3, the DNA is TGTGCCAGCAGCGTGTTAGAAGTCAATTCACCCCTCCACTTT. This chain connects TRBV9 to TRBJ1-6, with D unresolved. CDR3 length equals 14 residues. Germline V CDR1 and CDR2: SGDLS, YYNGEE. Trimming removed 2 bases at V and 7 bases at J, with 10 bases between.

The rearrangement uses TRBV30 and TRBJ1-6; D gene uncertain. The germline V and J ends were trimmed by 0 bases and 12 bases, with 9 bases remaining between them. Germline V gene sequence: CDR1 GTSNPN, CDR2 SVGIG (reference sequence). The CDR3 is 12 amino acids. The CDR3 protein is CAWSVNRGPLHF. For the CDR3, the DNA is TGTGCCTGGAGTGTAAATCGGGGACCCCTCCACTTT.

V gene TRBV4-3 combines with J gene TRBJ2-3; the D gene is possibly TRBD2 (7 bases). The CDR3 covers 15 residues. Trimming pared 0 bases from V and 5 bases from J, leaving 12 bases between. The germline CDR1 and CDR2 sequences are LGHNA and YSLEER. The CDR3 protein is CASSQETGGGDTQYF. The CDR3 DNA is TGCGCCAGCAGCCAAGAGACGGGGGGCGGAGATACGCAGTATTTT.

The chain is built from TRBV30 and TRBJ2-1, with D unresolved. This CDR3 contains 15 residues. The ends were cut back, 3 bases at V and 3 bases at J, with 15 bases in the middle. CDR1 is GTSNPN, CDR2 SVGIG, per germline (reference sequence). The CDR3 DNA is TGTGCCTGGAGCGGAACGACACCCAACTACAATGAGCAGTTCTTC. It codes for CAWSGTTPNYNEQFF.

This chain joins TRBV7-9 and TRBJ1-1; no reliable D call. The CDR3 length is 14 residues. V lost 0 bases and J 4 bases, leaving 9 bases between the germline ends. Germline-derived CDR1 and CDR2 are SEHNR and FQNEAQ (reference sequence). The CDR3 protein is CASSLAYGSTEAFF. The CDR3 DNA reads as TGTGCCAGCAGCTTAGCGTATGGTAGCACTGAAGCTTTCTTT. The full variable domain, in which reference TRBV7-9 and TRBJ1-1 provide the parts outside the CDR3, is DTGVSQNPRHKITKRGQNVTFRCDPISEHNRLYWYRQTLGQGPEFLTYFQNEAQLEKSRLLSDRFSAERPKGSFSTLEIQRTEQGDSAMYLCASSLAYGSTEAFFGQGTRLTVV.

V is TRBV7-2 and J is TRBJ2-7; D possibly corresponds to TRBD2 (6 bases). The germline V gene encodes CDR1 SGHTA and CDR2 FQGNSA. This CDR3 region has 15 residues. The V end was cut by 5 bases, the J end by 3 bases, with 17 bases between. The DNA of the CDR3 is TGTGCCAGCAGCCCCGCCCCGACTAGGGGCTACGAGCAGTACTTC. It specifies CASSPAPTRGYEQYF.

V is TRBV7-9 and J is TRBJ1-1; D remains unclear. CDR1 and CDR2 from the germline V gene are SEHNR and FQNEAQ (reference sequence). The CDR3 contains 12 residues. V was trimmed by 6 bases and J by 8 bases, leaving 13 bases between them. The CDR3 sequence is CASRFAGPEAFF. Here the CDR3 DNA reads TGTGCCAGCAGATTCGCCGGTCCCGAAGCTTTCTTT.

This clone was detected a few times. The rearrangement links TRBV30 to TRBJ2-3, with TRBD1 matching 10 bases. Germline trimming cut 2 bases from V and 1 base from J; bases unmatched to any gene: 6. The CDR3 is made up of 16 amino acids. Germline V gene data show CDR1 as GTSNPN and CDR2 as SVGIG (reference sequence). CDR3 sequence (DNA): TGTGCCTGGAGTTATCCCGGGACAGGGGGCACAGATACGCAGTATTTT. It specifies CAWSYPGTGGTDTQYF.

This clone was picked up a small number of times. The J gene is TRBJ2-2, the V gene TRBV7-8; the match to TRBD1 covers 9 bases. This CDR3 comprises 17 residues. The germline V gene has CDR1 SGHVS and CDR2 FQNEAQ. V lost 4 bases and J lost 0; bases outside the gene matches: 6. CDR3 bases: TGTGCCAGCAGCTCGCTCGGACAGGGGACGAACACCGGGGAGCTGTTTTTT. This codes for CASSSLGQGTNTGELFF.

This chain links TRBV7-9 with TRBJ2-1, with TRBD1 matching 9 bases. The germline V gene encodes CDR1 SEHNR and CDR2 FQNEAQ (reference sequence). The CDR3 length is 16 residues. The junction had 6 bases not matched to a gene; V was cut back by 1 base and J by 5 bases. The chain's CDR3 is CASSLVDRGRDNEQFF. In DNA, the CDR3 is TGTGCCAGCAGCTTAGTGGACAGGGGTAGGGACAATGAGCAGTTCTTC.

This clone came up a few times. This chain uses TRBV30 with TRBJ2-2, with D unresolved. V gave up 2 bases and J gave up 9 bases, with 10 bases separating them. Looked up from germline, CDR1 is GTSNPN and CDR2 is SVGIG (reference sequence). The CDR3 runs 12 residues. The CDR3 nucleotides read TGTGCCTGGAGTAAACCAAGTAGGGAGCTGTTTTTT. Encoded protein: CAWSKPSRELFF.

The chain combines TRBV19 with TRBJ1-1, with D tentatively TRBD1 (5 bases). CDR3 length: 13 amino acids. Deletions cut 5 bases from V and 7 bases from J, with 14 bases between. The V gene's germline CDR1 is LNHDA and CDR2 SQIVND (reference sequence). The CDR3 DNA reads TGTGCCAGTAGTCCCGCAGGGTACAATGAAGCTTTCTTT. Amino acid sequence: CASSPAGYNEAFF.

CDR3 sequence (DNA): TGTGCCTGGAGTCTGCCTTTGGGCAAGACCTACGAGCAGTACTTC. Amino acids: CAWSLPLGKTYEQYF. The chain is built from TRBV30 and TRBJ2-7; D unclear. V gave up 2 bases and J gave up 2 bases, with 16 bases separating them. Germline CDR1 GTSNPN, CDR2 SVGIG (reference sequence). CDR3 length: 15 residues.

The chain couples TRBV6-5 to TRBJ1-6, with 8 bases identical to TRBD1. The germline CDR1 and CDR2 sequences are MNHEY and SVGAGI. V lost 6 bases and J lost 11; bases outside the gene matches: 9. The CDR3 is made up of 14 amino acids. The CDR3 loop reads CASSLDRGWAPLHF. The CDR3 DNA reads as TGTGCCAGCAGCCTCGACAGGGGATGGGCACCCCTCCACTTT.